Following are 31 T cell receptor beta chains from one sample sequenced in a study of shared clonotypes between healthy human individuals. The naive CD8 population came from CD45RO-negative cells selected for CCR7, without terminally differentiated effector memory CD45RA+ cells. Here immunoSEQ multiplex PCR was the method, and the copy in TCRdb shows in-frame clones only, minus some. The profile shows about 1.9 million clones, about 94% of them singletons. The sample comprised naive CD8+ T cells from PBMCs. The receptor source for this set is a man younger than 35 in good health. Some clones in this sample may be carry-over from other donors' samples.

V usage is TRBV9 and J usage is TRBJ1-4, with a possible D match to TRBD1 (5 bases). The length of the CDR3 is 15 residues. V was shortened by 4 bases and J by 4 bases, with 14 bases between the two germline ends. Germline CDR1 is SGDLS and CDR2 is YYNGEE. The CDR3 loop is CASSPHDRRNEKLFF. The CDR3 DNA is TGTGCCAGCAGCCCCCATGACAGACGTAATGAAAAACTGTTTTTT. Using reference TRBV9 and TRBJ1-4 for the parts outside the CDR3, the full variable domain is DSGVTQTPKHLITATGQRVTLRCSPRSGDLSVYWYQQSLDQGLQFLIQYYNGEERAKGNILERFSAQQFPDLHSELNLSSLELGDSALYFCASSPHDRRNEKLFFGSGTQLSVL.

The chain carries TRBV5-1 and TRBJ2-5; TRBD1 aligns across 7 bases. The V and J ends lost 1 base and 2 bases, in that order; junction bases with no gene match: 5. The V gene's germline CDR1 is SGHRS and CDR2 YFSETQ. The CDR3 covers 15 residues. CDR3 in DNA: TGCGCCAGCAGCTTGTGGAACAGGGGACAAGAGACCCAGTACTTC. Protein: CASSLWNRGQETQYF.

The chain joins TRBV27 to TRBJ2-5; no reliable D call. Trimming removed 6 bases at V and 7 bases at J, with 6 bases between. The CDR3 consists of 10 residues. Germline V gives CDR1 MNHEY, CDR2 SMNVEV (reference sequence). The CDR3: CASRLGTQYF. DNA for the CDR3: TGTGCCAGCAGGTTGGGGACCCAGTACTTC.

The gene calls are TRBV7-9 and TRBJ1-2, with D possibly TRBD1 on 5 matching bases. Trimming left V 4 bases short and J 4 bases short, with 16 bases between. This CDR3 is built from 15 residues. Germline-derived CDR1 and CDR2 are SEHNR and FQNEAQ (reference sequence). The DNA for the CDR3 is TGTGCCAGCAGCTCAGAGGCAGGGAACCGCTATGGCTACACCTTC. This gives the protein CASSSEAGNRYGYTF.

This clone came up once. The V call is TRBV5-1, the J call TRBJ1-1, with TRBD1 matching over 10 bases. CDR1 and CDR2 (germline): SGHRS, YFSETQ. The V and J ends lost 7 bases and 1 base, in that order; junction bases with no gene match: 10. The CDR3 is made up of 16 amino acids. The CDR3 region is CASGVDRGLENTEAFF. In nucleotides, the CDR3 is TGCGCCAGCGGCGTCGACAGGGGGCTGGAGAACACTGAAGCTTTCTTT.

This clone was seen only a few times. CDR3 in DNA: TGTGCCAGCTCTGTCCCTTTGGAGGAAAAACTGTTTTTT. Its protein is CASSVPLEEKLFF. The V and J genes are TRBV7-9 and TRBJ1-4; D unclear. Germline lookup yields CDR1 SEHNR and CDR2 FQNEAQ (reference sequence). The CDR3 sequence is 13 residues long. Trimming took 8 bases from V and 8 from J, leaving 15 bases between them.

In DNA form, the CDR3 reads TGTGCCAGCAGTTTACATGGGACAGCTTACGAGCAGTACTTC. Its translation: CASSLHGTAYEQYF. This sequence joins TRBV27 and TRBJ2-7; 7 bases match TRBD1. The germline V gene has CDR1 MNHEY and CDR2 SMNVEV (reference sequence). The ends lost 2 bases at V and 4 bases at J; junction bases unmatched: 5. The CDR3 extends over 14 amino acids.

The V and J genes are TRBV5-1 and TRBJ2-3; no clear D gene. V lost 4 bases and J 6 bases, leaving 15 bases between the germline ends. The CDR3 length is 14 residues. Germline V gene lookup returns CDR1 SGHRS and CDR2 YFSETQ. Written as DNA, the CDR3 is TGCGCCAGCAGCCTTTTGGTGGCAGAGGATACGCAGTATTTT. Translation gives CASSLLVAEDTQYF.

The chain carries TRBV27 and TRBJ2-7, with TRBD1 matching over 7 bases. CDR3 size: 15 residues. The V gene's germline CDR1 is MNHEY and CDR2 SMNVEV (reference sequence). Germline trimming cut 7 bases from V and 3 bases from J; bases unmatched to any gene: 12. This chain's CDR3 is CASKEEQGIFYEQYF. The CDR3 DNA is TGTGCCAGCAAGGAAGAACAGGGGATATTCTACGAGCAGTACTTC.

The chain recombines TRBV7-9 with TRBJ2-7; 14 bases match TRBD2. The CDR3 contains 17 residues. With 5 bases clipped from V and 5 bases from J, the junction kept 11 bases outside the gene matches. Per the germline V gene, CDR1 is SEHNR and CDR2 is FQNEAQ (reference sequence). The CDR3, as DNA: TGTGCCAGCAGCCTAGAGACTAGCGGGAGGGCCCGACACGAGCAGTACTTC. This gives the protein CASSLETSGRARHEQYF.

In DNA form, the CDR3 reads TGTGCCAGCAGTGGGAGGACAGGGGATGGAGAAAAACTGTTTTTT. Its protein is CASSGRTGDGEKLFF. The chain is built from TRBV6-5 and TRBJ1-4, with 9 nucleotides matching TRBD1. This CDR3 spans 15 amino acids. J gave up 8 bases and V 5 bases, and 9 bases lay outside the gene matches. CDR1 and CDR2 (germline): MNHEY, SVGAGI.

J is TRBJ2-5 and V is TRBV7-9, with 10 bases identical to TRBD2. CDR1 is SEHNR, CDR2 FQNEAQ, per germline (reference sequence). Losses at the gene ends were 3 bases for V and 5 bases for J; bases not matched to a gene: 6. This CDR3 region has 15 residues. CDR3 DNA sequence: TGTGCCAGCAGCTTGAGCGGGGGGGCTATGGAGACCCAGTACTTC. This gives the protein CASSLSGGAMETQYF.

This clone is a singleton in its sample. In DNA form, the CDR3 reads TGTGCCAGCAGCTTAGGGCGGGGGATGGGCCAGCCCCAGCATTTT. The encoded protein is CASSLGRGMGQPQHF. The gene calls are TRBV11-1 and TRBJ1-5, with D tentatively TRBD1 (5 bases). The CDR3 contains 15 residues. V was pared by 1 base and J by 7 bases, with 14 bases between. Germline assignment: CDR1 SGHAT and CDR2 FQDESV (reference sequence).

The rearrangement joins TRBV21-1 to TRBJ2-7; the D call TRBD1 from the table was never checked on the DNA. TRBV21-1 has pseudogene status. The CDR3 sequence is 16 residues long. CDR3 protein: CASSKGGGTGVYEQYF. The CDR3 DNA sequence: TGTGCCAGCAGCAAAGGAGGTGGGACAGGGGTTTACGAGCAGTACTTC.

With respect to this clone: Within the sample, other DNA sequences also encode this same CDR3. The rearrangement uses TRBV27 and TRBJ2-1; D not resolved. The length of the CDR3 is 11 residues. Trimming removed 6 bases from V and 4 bases from J, with 4 bases in between. Germline V lookup: CDR1 MNHEY, CDR2 SMNVEV (reference sequence). Here the CDR3 reads CASSLYNEQFF. CDR3 nucleotides: TGTGCCAGCAGCCTATACAATGAGCAGTTCTTC.

The chain recombines TRBV7-9 with TRBJ2-3; no reliable D call. This CDR3 is 12 amino acids long. The V gene lost 3 bases and the J gene lost 2 bases, with 3 bases spanning the gap. Germline lookup yields CDR1 SEHNR and CDR2 FQNEAQ (reference sequence). The DNA for the CDR3 is TGTGCCAGCAGCTTTAACACAGATACGCAGTATTTT. As protein: CASSFNTDTQYF. Supplemented by reference TRBV7-9 and TRBJ2-3, the full variable domain reads DTGVSQNPRHKITKRGQNVTFRCDPISEHNRLYWYRQTLGQGPEFLTYFQNEAQLEKSRLLSDRFSAERPKGSFSTLEIQRTEQGDSAMYLCASSFNTDTQYFGPGTRLTVL.

The V call is TRBV6-1, the J call TRBJ1-1, with D possibly matching TRBD1 (6 bases). The ends were cut back, 8 bases at V and 7 bases at J, with 14 bases in the middle. Germline CDR1 and CDR2: MNHNS and SASEGT. The CDR3 loop spans 12 amino acids. CDR3 loop: CASVWGGIEAFF. The CDR3, as DNA: TGTGCCAGCGTTTGGGGGGGCATTGAAGCTTTCTTT.

The rearrangement links TRBV30 to TRBJ2-1, with unresolved D. The CDR3 extends over 12 amino acids. Germline CDR1 GTSNPN, CDR2 SVGIG (reference sequence). V shed 8 bases and J shed 6 bases, with 14 bases lying between them. CDR3: CAGRPFGNEQFF. The CDR3 nucleotides are TGTGCCGGACGGCCCTTCGGCAATGAGCAGTTCTTC.

The chain carries TRBV4-1 and TRBJ1-5; perhaps TRBD1 as D (5 bases). The germline V gene encodes CDR1 MGHRA and CDR2 YSYEKL. CDR3 length: 16 amino acids. With 5 bases removed from V and 4 bases from J, the gap between germline ends came to 18 bases. The DNA for the CDR3 is TGCGCCAGCAGCACCCTGTGGGCAGGGTATAATCAGCCCCAGCATTTT. Amino acids: CASSTLWAGYNQPQHF.

This clone was recorded only once. This rearrangement joins TRBV19 to TRBJ1-5; 8 bases are a match to TRBD1. Germline-derived CDR1 and CDR2 are LNHDA and SQIVND (reference sequence). The V segment lost 4 bases and the J segment 7 bases; nucleotides outside the gene matches: 3. The CDR3 consists of 13 residues. CDR3 nucleotide sequence: TGTGCCAGTAGTAGCACAGGGGGACAGCCCCAGCATTTT. Its protein product is CASSSTGGQPQHF.

The chain links TRBV5-6 to TRBJ2-7, with 7 bases identical to TRBD1. This CDR3 is 14 amino acids long. CDR1 is SGHDT, CDR2 YYEEEE, per germline. V gave up 5 bases and J gave up 2 bases; unmatched junction bases: 7. CDR3 bases: TGTGCCAGCAGGTTCGGGACAGCACCCTACGAGCAGTACTTC. Its translation: CASRFGTAPYEQYF.

This clone was recorded once. The V gene is TRBV28, the J gene TRBJ1-1; D unclear. Trimming removed 3 bases at V and 4 bases at J, with 12 bases between. The CDR3 is made up of 14 amino acids. Per the germline V gene, CDR1 is MDHEN and CDR2 is SYDVKM. The CDR3 DNA sequence: TGTGCCAGCAGTTTCGGTGAGGGAGTCACTGAAGCTTTCTTT. Amino acid sequence: CASSFGEGVTEAFF.

This chain joins TRBV23-1 and TRBJ2-7; tentatively, D is TRBD1 (7 bases). TRBV23-1 is an ORF, with its function uncertain. The ends were cut back, 6 bases at V and 2 bases at J, with 17 bases in the middle. The CDR3 runs to 15 residues. Written as DNA, the CDR3 is TGCGCCAGCAGGCCGGATCAGGGGGGTACCTACGAGCAGTACTTC. Translated: CASRPDQGGTYEQYF.

This clone has just a few counts. The chain combines TRBV15 with TRBJ1-5; 7 nucleotides line up with TRBD1. V lost 0 bases, J lost 0 bases, and 5 bases stayed unmatched. The CDR3 loop spans 17 amino acids. The germline V gene encodes CDR1 LNHNV and CDR2 YYDKDF (reference sequence). CDR3 sequence reads: CATSRDLGTDSNQPQHF. CDR3 nucleotides: TGTGCCACCAGCAGAGATCTAGGGACAGATAGCAATCAGCCCCAGCATTTT.

This sequence joins TRBV27 and TRBJ2-3, with 10 bases matching TRBD2. The CDR3 runs to 17 residues. From germline, CDR1 is MNHEY and CDR2 SMNVEV (reference sequence). Trimming took 7 bases from V and 2 from J; bases not matched to a gene: 12. CDR3 nucleotide sequence: TGTGCCAGCAAAACCCTTAAACTAGCGGGAACCACAGATACGCAGTATTTT. This gives the protein CASKTLKLAGTTDTQYF.

The J gene is TRBJ2-1, the V gene TRBV7-9, with D perhaps TRBD1 (6 bases). The CDR3 runs to 16 residues. Germline lookup yields CDR1 SEHNR and CDR2 FQNEAQ (reference sequence). The V and J ends lost 5 bases and 6 bases respectively, with 20 bases between them. Here the CDR3 reads CASSPPGSRRGNEQFF. CDR3 coding DNA: TGTGCCAGCAGCCCCCCCGGAAGCCGCAGGGGCAATGAGCAGTTCTTC.

The gene calls are TRBV19 and TRBJ1-5, with TRBD1 matching over 9 bases. The CDR3 totals 19 residues. Germline CDR1 reads LNHDA; CDR2 reads SQIVND (reference sequence). V shed 8 bases, J shed 6 bases, and the junction held 23 bases outside the gene matches. CDR3 in amino acids: CASGRQGGIRWDNGQPQHF. As DNA, the CDR3 is TGTGCCAGTGGCCGACAGGGGGGAATAAGATGGGACAATGGTCAGCCCCAGCATTTT. The full variable domain, completed using reference TRBV19 and TRBJ1-5, is DGGITQSPKYLFRKEGQNVTLSCEQNLNHDAMYWYRQDPGQGLRLIYYSQIVNDFQKGDIAEGYSVSREKKESFPLTVTSAQKNPTAFYLCASGRQGGIRWDNGQPQHFGDGTRLSIL.

CDR3 loop: CSVRGLVFRDTQYF. CDR3 DNA: TGCAGCGTCCGGGGACTAGTGTTCCGAGATACGCAGTATTTT. The chain carries TRBV29-1 and TRBJ2-3; TRBD2 matches at 8 bases. V lost 6 bases, J lost 5 bases, and 10 bases stayed unmatched. This CDR3 is 14 amino acids long. The germline gives CDR1 SQVTM, CDR2 ANQGSEA.

This clone is a singleton in its sample. The same CDR3 also results from other DNA sequences found in this sample. The genes are TRBV19 and TRBJ1-5; a possible D gene is TRBD1 (5 bases). The CDR3 is 15 amino acids. The V gene lost 2 bases and the J gene lost 0 bases, with 8 bases spanning the gap. From germline, CDR1 is LNHDA and CDR2 SQIVND (reference sequence). The CDR3 region is CASSIQGYSNQPQHF. For the CDR3, the DNA is TGTGCCAGTAGTATACAGGGTTATAGCAATCAGCCCCAGCATTTT.

This chain joins TRBV7-8 and TRBJ2-1; D is unresolved. This CDR3 has 16 residues. The ends were cut back, 4 bases at V and 0 bases at J, with 13 bases in the middle. Germline lookup yields CDR1 SGHVS and CDR2 FQNEAQ. The CDR3 bases are TGTGCCAGCAGCTCCCATTCCTTTAGCTCCTACAATGAGCAGTTCTTC. It is translated as CASSSHSFSSYNEQFF.

The rearrangement uses TRBV28 and TRBJ1-3; D gene unclear. This CDR3 is built from 15 residues. Germline CDR1 is MDHEN and CDR2 is SYDVKM. Trimming took 7 bases from V and 0 from J, leaving 13 bases between them. CDR3 protein: CASTSNPRSGNTIYF. The CDR3 nucleotides are TGTGCCAGCACCTCAAACCCCCGCTCTGGAAACACCATATATTTT.